The source of this T cell receptor (beta chain) is a study of blood T cell repertoires in COVID-19. Turning to the study itself: The samples span acute and convalescent COVID-19 from the United States, Italy and Spain. Sample material is recorded as cDNA or gDNA derived from T cells, B-cell-depleted T cells, or PBMCs.

Authors' methods: Estimates of nucleated cell counts were drawn from the amplification of reference gene primers. Assay: immunoSEQ multiplex PCR; the TCRdb copy retains only in-frame clones and omits some. Clonal size and the V and J genes are those of that table, whereas D and trimming came from the DNA. The sample consists of more than 90,000 clones, around 76% of them appearing once. The CDR3 extends over 16 amino acids. The V gene lost 7 bases and the J gene lost 0 bases, with 14 bases spanning the gap. Germline V gene lookup returns CDR1 SGHRS and CDR2 YFSETQ. The genes are TRBV5-1 and TRBJ2-6; D is ambiguous. The sample was peripheral blood. The TCR originated in an older man with acute or convalescent COVID-19. The CDR3 DNA sequence: TGCGCCAGCGAAGCCGGCGGAAGCTCTGGGGCCAACGTCCTGACTTTC. It codes for CASEAGGSSGANVLTF.